This T cell receptor (beta chain) was captured by sequencing in a study of T cell repertoires in cytomegalovirus infection (dated by TCRdb to about 2019). Regarding the complete study: Recently identified HLA-C-restricted CMV epitopes, whose presentation resists viral immunomodulation, were targeted by peptide stimulations together with well-studied HLA-B-restricted epitopes. The HLA type of each donor mattered for the analysis, because public TCR beta signatures pointed to carriage of CMV infection along with the matching HLA type. The investigation overall reported the following: In both this cohort and an independent cohort of some 380 donors, the cumulative frequency of public TCR beta family members distinguished carriers of CMV infection plus the relevant HLA type. The ex vivo response was dominated by HLA-C-restricted CMV-specific TCR beta clonotypes, which also provided the single most frequent clonotype in two of eight donors.

Instrument used: Illumina HiSeq 1500. The public sequencing data were trimmed at Q25 with fastp and processed into clonotypes with MiXCR by TCRdb, which kept only in-frame beta chains. For every CDR3 protein sequence, its rows merge into one entry that carries the most common genes and DNA. This sample gives roughly 280,000 distinct CDR3 sequences in total; about 20% of them show up just once. Jointly, the top ten make up roughly a fifth of the sample. The treatment or condition label for this specimen denotes: in vitro stimulation with specific CMV peptide epitopes to enrich CMV-specific T cells. This clonotype was observed a few times. There is no known antigen for this receptor. The input lacks base qualities; no much larger clone sits a single base away. The sample consisted of cultured PBMCs, taken from culture after CMV antigen stimulation. The receptor was derived from a human donor in good health (CMV status not recorded). Some clones in this sample may be carry-over from other donors' samples.

The CDR3 is CASSLALMDRRQETQYF. The DNA sequence is given as TGTGCCAGCAGTTTAGCGCTAATGGACAGGCGTCAAGAGACCCAGTACTTC. The sequence links TRBV12-3 or TRBV12-4 to TRBJ2-5; TRBD1 aligns with 7 central bases. At the junction V is shortened by 0 bases and J by 2 bases; bases outside the gene matches: 9. Reading from cysteine to phenylalanine, the CDR3 counts 17 amino acids. Left in the record is the CDR3 DNA by itself, 51 bases read in frame from the first base.